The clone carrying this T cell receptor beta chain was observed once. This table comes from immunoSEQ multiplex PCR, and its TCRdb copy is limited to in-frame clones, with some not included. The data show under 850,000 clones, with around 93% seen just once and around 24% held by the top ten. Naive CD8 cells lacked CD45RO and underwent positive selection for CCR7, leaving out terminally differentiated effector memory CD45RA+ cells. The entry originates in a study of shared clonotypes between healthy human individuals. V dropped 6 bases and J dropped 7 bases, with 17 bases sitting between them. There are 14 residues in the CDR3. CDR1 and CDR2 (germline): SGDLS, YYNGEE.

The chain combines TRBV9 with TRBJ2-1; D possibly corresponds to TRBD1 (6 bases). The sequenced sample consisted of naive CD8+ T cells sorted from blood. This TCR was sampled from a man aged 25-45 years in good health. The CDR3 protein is CASNGMDSQNEQFF. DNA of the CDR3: TGTGCCAGCAATGGGATGGACAGCCAAAATGAGCAGTTCTTC.